One and the same sample provided the 9 T cell receptor beta chains below, sequenced in a study of cytomegalovirus exposure and HLA in healthy donors. The PCR ran on 60 Vbeta and 13 Jbeta primers. Sequenced by immunoSEQ multiplex PCR; TCRdb stores in-frame clones only, minus some. The sample has roughly 120,000 clones; over 70% are singletons. Sequences were obtained from PBMCs. The receptors stem from a female donor in good health and CMV-seropositive.

The V gene is TRBV6-1, the J gene TRBJ1-1; D gene ambiguous. Germline V gene lookup returns CDR1 MNHNS and CDR2 SASEGT. This CDR3 has 14 amino acids. The germline V and J ends were trimmed by 6 bases and 0 bases, with 11 bases remaining between them. The CDR3 reads CASSTPVMNTEAFF. DNA of the CDR3: TGTGCCAGCAGCACCCCAGTCATGAACACTGAAGCTTTCTTT.

This sequence joins TRBV19 and TRBJ1-5, with TRBD1 matching 8 bases. Germline V gene lookup returns CDR1 LNHDA and CDR2 SQIVND (reference sequence). CDR3 length: 13 residues. The V segment lost 6 bases and the J segment 2 bases; nucleotides outside the gene matches: 0. In DNA form, the CDR3 reads TGTGCCAGTAGGGGACAGGGCAATCAGCCCCAGCATTTT. As protein: CASRGQGNQPQHF.

The chain employs TRBV27 and TRBJ1-1; 9 nucleotides agree with TRBD1. V lost 5 bases, J lost 10 bases, and 14 bases stayed unmatched. Germline V lookup: CDR1 MNHEY, CDR2 SMNVEV (reference sequence). The CDR3 sequence is 15 residues long. CDR3 residues: CASSGGWTGALSAFF. The CDR3 DNA follows: TGTGCCAGCAGTGGTGGGTGGACAGGGGCCCTCTCAGCTTTCTTT.

To note about this clone: Within the sample, other DNA sequences also encode this same CDR3. The chain employs TRBV18 and TRBJ2-7, with TRBD2 matching 7 bases. Germline lookup yields CDR1 KGHSH and CDR2 LQKENI. This CDR3 contains 15 residues. Losses at the gene ends were 0 bases for V and 2 bases for J; bases not matched to a gene: 4. The DNA for the CDR3 is TGTGCCAGCTCACCACCAGGGAGGGGCACCTACGAGCAGTACTTC. It encodes CASSPPGRGTYEQYF.

CDR3 region: CAWSPTGRYGYTF. DNA of the CDR3: TGTGCCTGGAGTCCGACAGGGCGCTATGGCTACACCTTC. This chain links TRBV30 with TRBJ1-2, with 7 positions matching TRBD1. This CDR3 comprises 13 residues. Germline values: CDR1 GTSNPN, CDR2 SVGIG (reference sequence). Trimming took 2 bases from V and 4 from J; bases not matched to a gene: 4.

The chain joins TRBV6-5 to TRBJ2-3; 16 bases match TRBD2. In germline, CDR1 is MNHEY, CDR2 SVGAGI. The CDR3 runs 16 residues. J gave up 9 bases and V 0 bases, and 3 bases lay outside the gene matches. The CDR3 nucleotides read TGTGCCAGCAGTTACTCCGGGACTAGCGGGGGGGGGACGCAGTATTTT. The encoded protein is CASSYSGTSGGGTQYF.

This rearrangement joins TRBV7-3 to TRBJ1-4; D ambiguous. This CDR3 region has 13 residues. Trimming cost V 4 bases and J 12 bases, with 15 bases left between them. Germline CDR1 SGHTA, CDR2 FQGTGA. Here the CDR3 DNA reads TGTGCCAGCAGCTGGGGAGCGGGTGGTGAACTGTTTTTT. Protein sequence: CASSWGAGGELFF.

In its sample, this clone was seen once. The chain recombines TRBV4-2 with TRBJ2-1; a weak D match, TRBD1 (5 bases). Germline values: CDR1 LGHNA, CDR2 YNFKEQ. The CDR3 sequence is 15 residues long. V was trimmed by 3 bases and J by 8 bases, leaving 17 bases between them. The CDR3 loop reads CASSQKDSSYDEQFF. For the CDR3, the DNA is TGTGCCAGCAGCCAGAAAGACAGCTCTTACGATGAGCAGTTCTTC.

The gene calls are TRBV28 and TRBJ2-7; D gene uncertain. Trimming cost V 3 bases and J 3 bases, with 15 bases left between them. CDR3 length: 15 residues. Germline V CDR1 and CDR2: MDHEN, SYDVKM. CDR3 protein: CASSFPQAGLYEQYF. In DNA form, the CDR3 reads TGTGCCAGCAGTTTCCCCCAGGCAGGTCTCTACGAGCAGTACTTC. Supplemented by reference TRBV28 and TRBJ2-7, the full variable domain reads DVKVTQSSRYLVKRTGEKVFLECVQDMDHENMFWYRQDPGLGLRLIYFSYDVKMKEKGDIPEGYSVSREKKERFSLILESASTNQTSMYLCASSFPQAGLYEQYFGPGTRLTVT.